These 29 T cell receptor beta chains share one sample of origin, sequenced in a study of T cell changes during pregnancy in multiple sclerosis. Only in-frame clones appear in the TCRdb table, and some are missing; sequencing was by immunoSEQ multiplex PCR. The sample carries about 21,000 clones, roughly nine tenths recorded once. Sequencing was performed on CD8+ T cells from peripheral blood mononuclear cells, taken in the second trimester of pregnancy. These receptors all come from a female donor in good health, enrolled as a control in a pregnancy study.

The table lists this clone with a few counts. The chain is built from TRBV6-5 and TRBJ2-2; TRBD2 matches 12 bases. In germline, CDR1 is MNHEY, CDR2 SVGAGI. The CDR3 loop spans 16 amino acids. V was pared by 1 base and J by 4 bases, with 1 base of the junction left unmatched. The CDR3 DNA reads as TGTGCCAGCAGTTACTTGACTAGCGGGAGCACCGGGGAGCTGTTTTTT. It translates to CASSYLTSGSTGELFF.

The V call is TRBV13, the J call TRBJ1-1; D not certain. The germline V and J ends were trimmed by 0 bases and 0 bases, with 8 bases remaining between them. The CDR3 runs to 15 residues. The germline V gene has CDR1 PRHDT and CDR2 FYEKMQ (reference sequence). The DNA for the CDR3 is TGTGCCAGCAGCTTAGGGGAGGGAATGAACACTGAAGCTTTCTTT. Translated, it gives CASSLGEGMNTEAFF.

This rearrangement joins TRBV2 to TRBJ2-7, with 10 positions matching TRBD2. The CDR3 is 14 amino acids. V was pared by 7 bases and J by 0 bases, with 3 bases of the junction left unmatched. From germline, CDR1 is SNHLY and CDR2 FYNNEI. The CDR3: CASNPSGSSYEQYF. In DNA, the CDR3 is TGTGCCAGCAATCCTAGCGGGAGCTCCTACGAGCAGTACTTC.

The chain is built from TRBV9 and TRBJ2-1; 12 bases map to TRBD2. From germline, CDR1 is SGDLS and CDR2 YYNGEE. V dropped 2 bases and J dropped 0; count of bases not matched to a gene: 6. This CDR3 has 18 residues. The CDR3 reads CASSVTTSGGSSYNEQFF. CDR3 in DNA: TGTGCCAGCAGCGTGACGACTAGCGGGGGTAGCTCCTACAATGAGCAGTTCTTC.

In its sample, this clone was seen once. This chain connects TRBV5-1 to TRBJ1-5, with a possible D match to TRBD1 (6 bases). CDR1 and CDR2 (germline): SGHRS, YFSETQ. Deletions cut 8 bases from V and 6 bases from J, with 12 bases between. The CDR3 extends over 12 amino acids. CDR3 sequence reads: CARRRGGQPQHF. CDR3 sequence (DNA): TGCGCCAGGAGAAGGGGGGGTCAGCCCCAGCATTTT.

The chain couples TRBV5-1 to TRBJ2-1; D call uncertain. Germline-derived CDR1 and CDR2 are SGHRS and YFSETQ. The CDR3 has 15 residues. Trimming cost V 4 bases and J 4 bases, with 15 bases left between them. CDR3 loop: CASSPRMLGYNEQFF. The CDR3 bases are TGCGCCAGCAGCCCCCGGATGCTAGGATACAATGAGCAGTTCTTC.

This rearrangement joins TRBV21-1 to TRBJ2-7; TRBD2, as called in the table, went unchecked against the DNA. TRBV21-1 counts as a pseudogene. The CDR3 covers 14 residues. CDR3 nucleotides: TGTGCCAGCTTCTCGACTCTATTATCCTACGAGCAGTACTTC. Amino acids: CASFSTLLSYEQYF.

The J gene is TRBJ1-2, the V gene TRBV7-8, with 9 bases that match TRBD1. V lost 5 bases, J lost 3 bases, and 4 bases stayed unmatched. Germline CDR1 and CDR2: SGHVS and FQNEAQ. The CDR3 runs 14 residues. For the CDR3, the DNA is TGTGCCAGCAGCCAAGGACAGGGGTACTATGGCTACACCTTC. It translates to CASSQGQGYYGYTF.

Note on this clone: The identical CDR3 is also encoded by other nucleotide sequences in the sample. The rearrangement uses TRBV6-4 and TRBJ2-3, with D unclear. The germline V gene has CDR1 MRHNA and CDR2 SNTAGT. Trimming stripped 0 bases from V and 0 bases from J, with 7 bases between. This CDR3 region has 15 residues. DNA for the CDR3: TGTGCCAGCAGTGACTCCTCGTCTAGCACAGATACGCAGTATTTT. Protein sequence: CASSDSSSSTDTQYF.

The J gene is TRBJ2-2, the V gene TRBV9; no clear D. V shed 4 bases and J shed 7 bases, with 8 bases lying between them. Germline assignment: CDR1 SGDLS and CDR2 YYNGEE. The CDR3 runs 12 residues. CDR3 loop: CASSTSSGELFF. The CDR3 nucleotides are TGTGCCAGCAGCACCTCTAGCGGGGAGCTGTTTTTT.

The chain combines TRBV7-9 with TRBJ1-1, with TRBD1 matching 9 bases. This CDR3 contains 16 residues. J gave up 7 bases and V 5 bases, and 14 bases lay outside the gene matches. From germline, CDR1 is SEHNR and CDR2 FQNEAQ (reference sequence). CDR3 sequence reads: CASSPPLDRGVIEAFF. The CDR3 DNA sequence: TGTGCCAGCAGCCCCCCACTCGACAGGGGGGTCATTGAAGCTTTCTTT.

V is TRBV6-4 and J is TRBJ2-1; 10 nucleotides match TRBD2. Germline V lookup: CDR1 MRHNA, CDR2 SNTAGT. J was trimmed by 7 bases and V by 3 bases; bases with no gene match: 6. The CDR3 totals 15 residues. The CDR3 sequence: CASSDKAGGSNEQFF. The CDR3 DNA reads as TGTGCCAGCAGTGATAAAGCGGGGGGGTCTAATGAGCAGTTCTTC.

V usage is TRBV20-1 and J usage is TRBJ2-5; a possible D gene is TRBD1 (6 bases). CDR3 length: 11 amino acids. Germline CDR1 DFQATT, CDR2 SNEGSKA (reference sequence). Trimming shortened V by 1 base and J by 11 bases, and 11 bases separated the two germline ends. CDR3 in DNA: TGCAGTGCTAGAGCTGCAGGGGCTCAGTACTTC. As protein: CSARAAGAQYF.

The chain links TRBV7-2 to TRBJ1-2; 10 nucleotides agree with TRBD1. This CDR3 contains 19 residues. Germline assignment: CDR1 SGHTA and CDR2 FQGNSA. The trim removed 10 bases at V and 0 bases at J, leaving 20 bases unmatched. The CDR3 DNA reads TGTGCCATAATGGGCCGGGACAGGGGCACATTTGGAACTAACTATGGCTACACCTTC. The encoded protein is CAIMGRDRGTFGTNYGYTF.

V is TRBV10-3 and J is TRBJ2-1; D gene ambiguous. The germline CDR1 and CDR2 sequences are ENHRY and SYGVKD. Trimming pared 7 bases from V and 0 bases from J, leaving 10 bases between. This CDR3 has 14 amino acids. The CDR3 is CAIKAHSSYNEQFF. The CDR3 nucleotides are TGTGCCATCAAGGCCCACAGCTCCTACAATGAGCAGTTCTTC.

This chain links TRBV11-2 with TRBJ2-7, with D unclear. From germline, CDR1 is SGHAT and CDR2 FQNNGV. The CDR3 runs to 11 residues. With 4 bases removed from V and 6 bases from J, the gap between germline ends came to 7 bases. The CDR3 DNA reads TGTGCCAGCAGCTCCTCCCCCGAGCAGTACTTC. Protein sequence: CASSSSPEQYF.

The V call is TRBV19, the J call TRBJ2-7, with a weak D call TRBD2 (6 bases). Per the germline V gene, CDR1 is LNHDA and CDR2 is SQIVND (reference sequence). The CDR3 is 14 residues long. Trimming removed 5 bases from V and 3 bases from J, with 14 bases in between. CDR3 residues: CASSQGLDYYEQYF. The DNA for the CDR3 is TGTGCCAGTAGTCAGGGACTGGACTACTACGAGCAGTACTTC.

By frequency in the sample, this clone is medium-sized. For the CDR3, the DNA is TGTGCCAGCGGGACAGGGCTCGACACCGGGGAGCTGTTTTTT. The encoded protein is CASGTGLDTGELFF. The V gene is TRBV6-1, the J gene TRBJ2-2; 9 nucleotides align to TRBD1. This CDR3 is 14 amino acids long. The germline V gene has CDR1 MNHNS and CDR2 SASEGT. V shed 8 bases and J 3 bases; nucleotides not matched to a gene: 4.

The chain is built from TRBV19 and TRBJ2-7; TRBD2 matches 10 bases. Germline assignment: CDR1 LNHDA and CDR2 SQIVND (reference sequence). After removal of 5 bases from V and 0 bases from J, the junction contained 7 bases not matched to a gene. The CDR3 sequence is 16 residues long. CDR3 in amino acids: CASSLGSSGGSYEQYF. CDR3 in DNA: TGTGCCAGTAGTCTGGGGTCTAGCGGGGGCTCCTACGAGCAGTACTTC. The full variable domain, in which reference TRBV19 and TRBJ2-7 provide the parts outside the CDR3, is DGGITQSPKYLFRKEGQNVTLSCEQNLNHDAMYWYRQDPGQGLRLIYYSQIVNDFQKGDIAEGYSVSREKKESFPLTVTSAQKNPTAFYLCASSLGSSGGSYEQYFGPGTRLTVT.

CDR3 in amino acids: CASSSAQGGNEKLFF. CDR3 bases: TGTGCCAGCAGCTCAGCACAGGGGGGTAATGAAAAACTGTTTTTT. The chain recombines TRBV6-1 with TRBJ1-4, with 8 bases matching TRBD1. The CDR3 consists of 15 residues. Germline V gene data show CDR1 as MNHNS and CDR2 as SASEGT. The J segment lost 4 bases and the V segment lost 6 bases, leaving 7 bases of the junction unmatched.

There are a few counts of this clone. The V and J genes are TRBV5-4 and TRBJ1-1; a possible D gene is TRBD1 (5 bases). Germline assignment: CDR1 SGHNT and CDR2 YYREEE (reference sequence). Trimming removed 0 bases at V and 8 bases at J, with 11 bases between. This CDR3 spans 13 amino acids. This CDR3 reads CASSLGTQIEAFF. CDR3 DNA: TGTGCCAGCAGCTTGGGGACACAAATAGAAGCTTTCTTT. The whole variable domain, filled in from reference TRBV5-4 and TRBJ1-1, reads ETGVTQSPTHLIKTRGQQVTLRCSSQSGHNTVSWYQQALGQGPQFIFQYYREEENGRGNFPPRFSGLQFPNYSSELNVNALELDDSALYLCASSLGTQIEAFFGQGTRLTVV.

The V gene is TRBV7-8, the J gene TRBJ2-3; TRBD1 is a possible D gene (6 bases). Trimming took off 5 bases at V and 2 bases at J, with 11 bases between the two ends. From germline, CDR1 is SGHVS and CDR2 FQNEAQ. The length of the CDR3 is 14 residues. In DNA, the CDR3 is TGTGCCAGCAGCGAGGACAGAAACACAGATACGCAGTATTTT. Its translation is CASSEDRNTDTQYF.

The V and J genes are TRBV6-4 and TRBJ2-5; TRBD2 matches 11 bases. Trimming took 3 bases from V and 5 from J; bases not matched to a gene: 5. Germline V CDR1 and CDR2: MRHNA, SNTAGT. The CDR3 sequence is 15 residues long. The CDR3 DNA sequence: TGTGCCAGCAGTGAGCTAGCGGGGGGTATCGAGACCCAGTACTTC. It yields the protein CASSELAGGIETQYF.

This chain links TRBV19 with TRBJ2-7; TRBD1 might be the D (6 bases). Trimming took off 5 bases at V and 6 bases at J, with 20 bases between the two ends. The CDR3 spans 15 residues. Germline CDR1 and CDR2: LNHDA and SQIVND (reference sequence). CDR3 sequence reads: CASSPSRGTFGEQYF. CDR3 bases: TGTGCCAGTAGTCCGTCGAGGGGGACCTTCGGCGAGCAGTACTTC.

This clone was seen a handful of times. This chain joins TRBV7-6 and TRBJ1-2; D gene uncertain. The V end was cut by 2 bases, the J end by 1 base, with 11 bases between. The germline V gene has CDR1 SGHVS and CDR2 FNYEAQ. The CDR3 totals 15 residues. The CDR3 region is CASSLIPGVNYGYTF. In nucleotides, the CDR3 is TGTGCCAGCAGCTTAATTCCAGGCGTTAACTATGGCTACACCTTC.

This chain joins TRBV21-1 and TRBJ2-7; the table gives TRBD1 as D, unverified against the DNA. TRBV21-1 is classified as a pseudogene. The CDR3 loop spans 17 amino acids. In DNA, the CDR3 is TGTGCCAGCAGCAAAGCGAGGGGGACAGGGCACTCCTACGAGCAGTACTTC. It is translated as CASSKARGTGHSYEQYF.

This chain uses TRBV2 with TRBJ1-1; no definite D call. Germline V lookup: CDR1 SNHLY, CDR2 FYNNEI. This CDR3 has 12 amino acids. Trimming removed 8 bases at V and 3 bases at J, with 10 bases between. The CDR3, as DNA: TGTGCCAGCGAGGCAAGTGACACTGAAGCTTTCTTT. It is translated as CASEASDTEAFF.

A single count supports this clone. The chain recombines TRBV7-9 with TRBJ1-4, with 7 nucleotides matching TRBD1. Germline CDR1 reads SEHNR; CDR2 reads FQNEAQ (reference sequence). This CDR3 has 15 residues. V was clipped by 5 bases and J by 5 bases; unmatched bases: 8. CDR3 bases: TGTGCCAGCAGCCCACCCCGACAGGGCAATGAAAAACTGTTTTTT. This sequence encodes CASSPPRQGNEKLFF.

V and J are TRBV9 and TRBJ2-1, with 10 nucleotides matching TRBD2. The trim removed 4 bases at V and 5 bases at J, leaving 12 bases unmatched. This CDR3 comprises 17 residues. Germline V gene lookup returns CDR1 SGDLS and CDR2 YYNGEE. CDR3 amino acids: CASSLNSGTSAHNEQFF. For the CDR3, the DNA is TGTGCCAGCAGCCTCAACTCCGGGACTAGCGCCCACAATGAGCAGTTCTTC.